The entry that follows covers one TCR beta chain sequence. Its antigen is not identified. This entry comes from a study of CD8+ T cells in alopecia areata. Whole-study results and caveats: Scalp sequencing captures resident alphabeta T cells of normal skin too. Expanded CD8+ clones among the top 100, as well as scalp clonality, were significantly decreased by tofacitinib.

The CDR3 sequence is 12 residues long. CDR1 and CDR2 from the germline V gene are MGHDK and SYGVNS. Trimming left V 6 bases short and J 2 bases short, with 7 bases between. Treatment defined: oral pan-JAK inhibitor, 5-10 mg twice daily. Sorting from PBMCs produced CD4+ and CD8+ T cells. Extracted from the samples, RNA was reverse transcribed into cDNA to serve as the sequencing template. Some clones are missing from TCRdb's copy, which holds only in-frame ones; the method was immunoSEQ multiplex PCR. This sample has 100,000 to 120,000 clones, with around three fifths found just once. The starting material was CD4+ T cells sorted from blood, obtained at week 24, from a patient treated with tofacitinib. The rearrangement joins TRBV25-1 to TRBJ1-2; D is unresolved. The sequence was obtained from a human donor with alopecia areata. CDR3 region: CASRGQNYGYTF. DNA of the CDR3: TGTGCCAGCAGAGGGCAGAACTATGGCTACACCTTC.